The 5 T cell receptor beta chains below come from one sample, sequenced in a study of blood T cell repertoires in COVID-19. Clones were sequenced by immunoSEQ multiplex PCR, and TCRdb holds only the in-frame ones, with some missing. The table shows some 20,000 clones, with 89% occurring only once. Sequenced: peripheral blood. Receptors originate from a human donor in a cohort sampled during active COVID-19.

In this sample, this clone turned up once. The genes are TRBV5-1 and TRBJ2-1; no clear D gene. Looked up from germline, CDR1 is SGHRS and CDR2 is YFSETQ. Trimming shortened V by 0 bases and J by 3 bases, and 4 bases separated the two germline ends. The CDR3 runs 13 residues. This chain's CDR3 is CASSLANYNEQFF. CDR3 in DNA: TGCGCCAGCAGCTTGGCCAACTACAATGAGCAGTTCTTC.

The gene calls are TRBV6-5 and TRBJ2-7; 14 bases agree with TRBD2. Germline assignment: CDR1 MNHEY and CDR2 SVGAGI. The CDR3 has 13 amino acids. Trimming cost V 11 bases and J 4 bases; bases outside gene matches: 4. The CDR3 region is CASGTSGSYEQYF. For the CDR3, the DNA is TGTGCCTCTGGGACTAGCGGGAGTTACGAGCAGTACTTC.

This clone was recorded only once. The rearrangement uses TRBV9 and TRBJ1-1; 7 nucleotides agree with TRBD1. Germline lookup yields CDR1 SGDLS and CDR2 YYNGEE. With V trimmed by 0 bases and J by 2 bases, 1 base remained unmatched. This CDR3 contains 14 residues. CDR3 bases: TGTGCCAGCAGCGTAGGGGACAGCAACACTGAAGCTTTCTTT. Protein: CASSVGDSNTEAFF. Full variable domain (outside the CDR3, taken from reference TRBV9 and TRBJ1-1): DSGVTQTPKHLITATGQRVTLRCSPRSGDLSVYWYQQSLDQGLQFLIQYYNGEERAKGNILERFSAQQFPDLHSELNLSSLELGDSALYFCASSVGDSNTEAFFGQGTRLTVV.

This clone was recorded a few times. The chain uses TRBV4-1 and TRBJ2-7; TRBD2 agrees at 7 bases. The length of the CDR3 is 19 residues. The germline gives CDR1 MGHRA, CDR2 YSYEKL. Germline trimming cut 0 bases from V and 5 bases from J; bases unmatched to any gene: 19. Here the CDR3 DNA reads TGCGCCAGCAGCCAAGATTGGCAAGTGGCGGGAGTGGGGCTGAACGAGCAGTACTTC. Encoded protein: CASSQDWQVAGVGLNEQYF.

The chain combines TRBV2 with TRBJ2-5; 8 nucleotides line up with TRBD2. CDR3 length: 13 amino acids. Germline assignment: CDR1 SNHLY and CDR2 FYNNEI. With V trimmed by 7 bases and J by 3 bases, 4 bases remained unmatched. The chain's CDR3 is CASIQTSEETQYF. CDR3 coding DNA: TGTGCCAGCATCCAGACTAGCGAAGAGACCCAGTACTTC.